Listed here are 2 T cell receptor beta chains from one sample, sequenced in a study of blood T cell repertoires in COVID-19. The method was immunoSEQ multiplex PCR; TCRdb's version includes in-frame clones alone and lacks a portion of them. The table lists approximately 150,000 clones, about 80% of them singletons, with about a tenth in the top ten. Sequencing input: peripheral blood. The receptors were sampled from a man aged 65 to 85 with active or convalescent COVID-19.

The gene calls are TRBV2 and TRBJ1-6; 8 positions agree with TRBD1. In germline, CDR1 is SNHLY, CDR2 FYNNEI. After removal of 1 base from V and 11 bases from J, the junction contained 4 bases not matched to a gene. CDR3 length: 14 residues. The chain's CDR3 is CASSEGQGRPPLHF. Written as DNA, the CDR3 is TGTGCCAGCAGTGAAGGACAGGGGCGGCCACCCCTCCACTTT.

In DNA, the CDR3 is TGTGCCAGCAGCTTAGGGGCGTCGGGGGGCTACACCTTC. Translated: CASSLGASGGYTF. The V call is TRBV7-2, the J call TRBJ1-2; D not resolved. V lost 1 base and J 8 bases, leaving 11 bases between the germline ends. Germline lookup yields CDR1 SGHTA and CDR2 FQGNSA. The CDR3 is 13 amino acids.